A single sample is the source of the 19 T cell receptor beta chains below, sequenced in a study of blood T cell repertoires in COVID-19. This table comes from immunoSEQ multiplex PCR, and its TCRdb copy is limited to in-frame clones, with some not included. The sample carries 300,000 to 400,000 clones, 90% recorded once. Material for sequencing was PBMCs or T cells enriched from blood (not recorded which). All receptors come from a woman in her 30s who had been exposed to COVID-19.

This rearrangement joins TRBV30 to TRBJ2-4, with TRBD2 identical over 8 bases. Per the germline V gene, CDR1 is GTSNPN and CDR2 is SVGIG (reference sequence). This CDR3 contains 14 residues. Trimming at V came to 0 bases and at J to 6 bases, leaving 4 bases not matched to a gene. The CDR3 DNA follows: TGTGCCTGGAGTGTGCGGGGGGCGGGAAACATTCAGTACTTC. Translated: CAWSVRGAGNIQYF.

The J gene is TRBJ2-2, the V gene TRBV5-1; a weak D match, TRBD2 (6 bases). V lost 4 bases and J lost 6, with 22 bases in between. This CDR3 comprises 17 residues. CDR1 is SGHRS and CDR2 is YFSETQ in the germline V gene. CDR3 sequence: CASSDQIGGLRSGELFF. In DNA form, the CDR3 reads TGCGCCAGCAGCGACCAAATCGGGGGATTGAGGTCCGGGGAGCTGTTTTTT.

This chain links TRBV3-1 (or the pseudogene TRBV3-2) with TRBJ2-2; 11 bases match TRBD1. The CDR3 has 17 amino acids. The germline CDR1 and CDR2 sequences are LGHDT and YNNKEL (reference sequence). Trimming at V came to 5 bases and at J to 4 bases, leaving 9 bases not matched to a gene. CDR3 protein: CASSGGGTGGFTGELFF. Written as DNA, the CDR3 is TGTGCCAGCAGCGGAGGTGGGACAGGGGGTTTCACCGGGGAGCTGTTTTTT.

The V gene is TRBV14, the J gene TRBJ2-7; possible D gene TRBD1, 6 bases. The germline CDR1 and CDR2 sequences are SGHDN and FVKESK. V shed 6 bases and J shed 3 bases, with 12 bases lying between them. There are 13 residues in the CDR3. The CDR3: CASRRQGSYEQYF. The DNA of the CDR3 is TGTGCCAGCAGGCGGCAGGGGAGCTACGAGCAGTACTTC.

This clone occurred a few times. The chain recombines TRBV10-3 with TRBJ1-1; a possible D gene is TRBD1 (5 bases). There are 14 residues in the CDR3. Germline V gene data show CDR1 as ENHRY and CDR2 as SYGVKD. V dropped 8 bases and J dropped 7 bases, with 20 bases sitting between them. The CDR3 protein is CAIGRGDGAFEAFF. The CDR3 DNA reads as TGTGCCATCGGTCGGGGGGACGGGGCTTTTGAAGCTTTCTTT.

This chain connects TRBV6-5 to TRBJ1-2; no reliable D call. The CDR3 is 15 residues long. From germline, CDR1 is MNHEY and CDR2 SVGAGI. V was pared by 4 bases and J by 1 base, with 13 bases between. The DNA for the CDR3 is TGTGCCAGCAGTTTAGCAGGAGACTATAACTATGGCTACACCTTC. Residues: CASSLAGDYNYGYTF.

This clone was seen a few times. This rearrangement joins TRBV7-3 to TRBJ2-5; 8 bases agree with TRBD2. Germline trimming cut 5 bases from V and 5 bases from J; bases unmatched to any gene: 19. The CDR3 runs 18 residues. The germline V gene encodes CDR1 SGHTA and CDR2 FQGTGA. The CDR3 DNA reads TGTGCCAGCAGCCCCCTGGGAGGAGTAGCGGGGAGGGGGGAGACCCAGTACTTC. This encodes CASSPLGGVAGRGETQYF.

This chain uses TRBV11-2 with TRBJ1-3; 7 positions match TRBD1. The ends lost 3 bases at V and 3 bases at J; junction bases unmatched: 5. There are 15 residues in the CDR3. Looked up from germline, CDR1 is SGHAT and CDR2 is FQNNGV. The CDR3: CASSFRQGFGNTIYF. CDR3 in DNA: TGTGCCAGCAGCTTTAGACAGGGTTTTGGAAACACCATATATTTT.

This chain links TRBV9 with TRBJ1-3; 9 nucleotides line up with TRBD1. Germline V gives CDR1 SGDLS, CDR2 YYNGEE. This CDR3 contains 16 residues. J gave up 0 bases and V 5 bases, and 6 bases lay outside the gene matches. CDR3 protein: CASRGGQGYSGNTIYF. In DNA, the CDR3 is TGTGCCAGCAGGGGAGGACAGGGGTACTCTGGAAACACCATATATTTT. The whole variable domain, filled in from reference TRBV9 and TRBJ1-3, reads DSGVTQTPKHLITATGQRVTLRCSPRSGDLSVYWYQQSLDQGLQFLIQYYNGEERAKGNILERFSAQQFPDLHSELNLSSLELGDSALYFCASRGGQGYSGNTIYFGEGSWLTVV.

The rearrangement joins TRBV5-4 to TRBJ2-7, with a tentative D call TRBD1 (5 bases). CDR3 size: 15 residues. Trimming cost V 0 bases and J 2 bases, with 12 bases left between them. Germline V lookup: CDR1 SGHNT, CDR2 YYREEE (reference sequence). The CDR3 nucleotides are TGTGCCAGCAGCTTGGGGCGGCCAGGGACCTACGAGCAGTACTTC. This gives the protein CASSLGRPGTYEQYF.

The chain has TRBV9 and TRBJ1-1; no definite D call. CDR3 length equals 13 residues. Between the trimmed V and J ends, which lost 0 bases and 1 base, there was a span of 4 bases. Germline V gene sequence: CDR1 SGDLS, CDR2 YYNGEE. CDR3 loop: CASSVGANTEAFF. The CDR3 DNA is TGTGCCAGCAGCGTAGGAGCGAACACTGAAGCTTTCTTT.

V gene TRBV5-6 combines with J gene TRBJ2-1, with D possibly matching TRBD1 (6 bases). The CDR3 sequence is 15 residues long. Per germline, CDR1 SGHDT and CDR2 YYEEEE. Trimming cost V 7 bases and J 0 bases, with 14 bases left between them. The CDR3 here is CASQSDRSSYNEQFF. As DNA, the CDR3 is TGTGCCAGCCAATCCGACAGGAGCTCCTACAATGAGCAGTTCTTC.

The chain employs TRBV5-1 and TRBJ2-5; the match to TRBD2 covers 14 bases. J was trimmed by 4 bases and V by 6 bases; bases with no gene match: 8. In germline, CDR1 is SGHRS, CDR2 YFSETQ. The CDR3 extends over 16 amino acids. The CDR3 here is CASNPLTSGGGETQYF. CDR3 nucleotide sequence: TGCGCCAGCAACCCCCTGACTAGCGGGGGGGGAGAGACCCAGTACTTC.

The chain joins TRBV4-1 to TRBJ2-7; D call uncertain. V lost 1 base, J lost 4 bases, and 11 bases lay in between. Germline values: CDR1 MGHRA, CDR2 YSYEKL. The CDR3 extends over 14 amino acids. CDR3 in DNA: TGCGCCAGCAGCCAAGTAGAGACTGCTTACGAGCAGTACTTC. This encodes CASSQVETAYEQYF.

This chain connects TRBV10-3 to TRBJ1-1; a possible D gene is TRBD1 (6 bases). Trimming took 2 bases from V and 6 from J, leaving 10 bases between them. The CDR3 spans 13 residues. Germline V gene sequence: CDR1 ENHRY, CDR2 SYGVKD. The CDR3, as DNA: TGTGCCATCAGTGAGCCGACAGGAGCTGAAGCTTTCTTT. The encoded protein is CAISEPTGAEAFF.

This clone showed up just once. J is TRBJ2-5 and V is TRBV21-1; no DNA check was done on the table's D call, TRBD1. TRBV21-1 is annotated as a pseudogene. CDR3 length: 13 residues. For the CDR3, the DNA is TGTGCCAGTCCGACAGGGATTGGGGAGACCCAGTACTTC. It is translated as CASPTGIGETQYF.

The table lists this clone with a count of one. The CDR3 reads CARTSQGTDTQYF. CDR3 bases: TGCGCCAGAACTAGCCAGGGCACAGATACGCAGTATTTT. This chain joins TRBV10-1 and TRBJ2-3, with a tentative D call TRBD2 (6 bases). Looked up from germline, CDR1 is WNHNN and CDR2 is SYGVQD (reference sequence). CDR3 size: 13 residues. Deletions cut 9 bases from V and 1 base from J, with 11 bases between.

This clone has a single count. The chain combines TRBV11-2 with TRBJ2-1; D remains unclear. Trimming left V 0 bases short and J 0 bases short, with 12 bases between. CDR1 SGHAT and CDR2 FQNNGV come from the germline V gene. The CDR3 extends over 17 amino acids. The CDR3 loop reads CASSLDLADYSYNEQFF. The CDR3 DNA reads TGTGCCAGCAGCTTAGATCTGGCGGATTACTCCTACAATGAGCAGTTCTTC.

The chain couples TRBV11-2 to TRBJ2-3; TRBD2 matches at 12 bases. The ends lost 8 bases at V and 1 base at J; junction bases unmatched: 10. The CDR3 loop spans 17 amino acids. Germline V gene data show CDR1 as SGHAT and CDR2 as FQNNGV. The CDR3 reads CASYGLAGGRGTDTQYF. The CDR3 DNA follows: TGTGCCAGCTATGGGCTAGCGGGGGGGAGGGGCACAGATACGCAGTATTTT.